This TCR beta chain is drawn from a study of cytomegalovirus exposure and HLA in healthy donors. Of note for this clone: The antigen remains undetermined.

The primer mix had 60 Vbeta and 13 Jbeta primers. Profiling relied on immunoSEQ multiplex PCR, and the TCRdb table lists in-frame clones only, not all of them. The sample includes 170,000 or so clones, roughly 87% seen only once; the top ten take 1.6%. Study-level findings and limits: CMV antigen specificity of a few CMV-associated chains was confirmed in vitro.

Trimming pared 4 bases from V and 0 bases from J, leaving 7 bases between. The germline V gene has CDR1 SGHTA and CDR2 FQGNSA. The CDR3 runs to 14 residues. The TCR originated in a man aged 45-65 years in good health and CMV-seronegative. Input material: PBMCs. The chain carries TRBV7-2 and TRBJ1-5, with D perhaps matching TRBD1 (5 bases). CDR3 nucleotides: TGTGCCAGCAGCTCCAGGGTTAGCAATCAGCCCCAGCATTTT. This translates into CASSSRVSNQPQHF.